The T cell receptor (beta chain) described here comes from a study of blood T cell repertoires in COVID-19 (dated by TCRdb to the early 2020s). For the study in its entirety: Samples from collaborators originated in the United States, Italy and Spain and spanned both the acute and convalescent phases of COVID-19. A freely available public database, intended as a resource for researchers studying the immune response to SARS-CoV-2, is where the repertoires were released. The prospective study material was composed of cDNA or gDNA derived from T cells, B-cell-depleted T cells, or PBMCs. A de-identified subject ID, COVID-19 status, age in years and sex were almost always included in the sample metadata. HLA class I and class II types, where available, came from metadata supplied by the sample provider rather than from assay-based typing. Deeply sampled blood TCRbeta repertoires from subjects exposed to, actively infected with, or recovered from COVID-19 were included in the dataset. Samples were obtained from the ongoing ImmuneRACE study (first 160 participants) and from over a thousand subjects provided by 6 global collaborators. Here is what the overall study found, with its caveats: The amount of clinical and demographic metadata varied by source and participant and was provided uncurated.

In the case of this clone: The antigen this receptor binds is unknown. No base-level quality is on record; no much larger clone is a single base apart.

The collaborating institutions used their own protocols to collect whole blood in K2EDTA tubes. For TCRbeta analysis, collaborators shipped samples as frozen whole blood, isolated PBMCs, or DNA extracted from either of those sample types. TCRbeta CDR3 regions were amplified from genomic DNA using the immunoSEQ Assay, a bias-controlled multiplex PCR. Processing in the source paper ran as follows. Within the assay, amplification of reference gene primers was used to estimate how many nucleated cells each sample contained. To quantify the absolute abundance of each unique TCRbeta CDR3 rearrangement, sequence reads were collapsed and filtered. For each sample, productive Simpson clonality was calculated as the square root of Simpson's diversity index over productive rearrangements. TCRdb carries this immuneACCESS record with in-frame sequences only. Its versions omit some clonotypes, under half of them owing to an unresolved V gene in the studies checked, with the rest unexplained. That table supplies the V and J calls and clone size; D and trimming were determined from the DNA. The sample includes over 60,000 clones, with over 85% observed a single time. Jointly, the top ten make up approximately 15% of the sample.

V loses 2 bases at its end and J loses 3 bases; junction bases beyond the gene matches: 6. From the cysteine through the phenylalanine, the CDR3 covers 17 amino acids. Only the CDR3 region is kept as DNA, spanning 51 bases read in frame from base 1. Reading the germline V gene gives CDR1 SGHDT and CDR2 YYEEEE. The specimen was peripheral blood. The source is a woman older than 75 with active or convalescent COVID-19. Recombination connected TRBV5-6 to TRBJ1-4, with 11 bases in between that match TRBD1. CDR3 protein: CASSLGTGGAANEKLFF. In nucleotide form, the sequence is TGTGCCAGCAGCTTAGGGACAGGGGGAGCGGCTAATGAAAAACTGTTTTTT.